This TCR beta chain was documented in a study of OX40 agonist ivuxolimab in advanced cancers. As for the study in general: Dose-escalation subjects each had hepatocellular carcinoma, melanoma, renal cell or head and neck cancer. Eligibility rules accepted prior anti-PD-1, anti-PD-L1 or anti-CTLA-4 therapy, and 30% to 40% had some. Regarding the study as a whole: At 0.1 to 3.0 mg/kg, CD4+ and CD8+ blood T cells expanded clonally by week 6.

CDR1 and CDR2 from the germline V gene are SEHNR and FQNEAQ (reference sequence). V lost 0 bases to trimming and J lost 4 bases, with 9 bases between them. The CDR3 contains 15 residues. About this clone itself: Its antigen remains unknown. The same CDR3 also results from other DNA sequences found in this sample.

The data were produced by immunoSEQ multiplex PCR, yet TCRdb's version contains in-frame clones alone and is incomplete. The sample holds around 80,000 clones, around 85% seen once. The sample in question was CD4+ or CD8+ T cells sorted from blood, obtained in a trial of the OX40 agonist ivuxolimab. This sequence originates from an adult with an advanced solid tumor such as melanoma, head and neck, liver or kidney cancer. This chain links TRBV7-9 with TRBJ1-4; D unclear. The chain's CDR3 is CASSLARTVNEKLFF. In DNA, the CDR3 is TGTGCCAGCAGCTTAGCGCGAACAGTTAATGAAAAACTGTTTTTT.